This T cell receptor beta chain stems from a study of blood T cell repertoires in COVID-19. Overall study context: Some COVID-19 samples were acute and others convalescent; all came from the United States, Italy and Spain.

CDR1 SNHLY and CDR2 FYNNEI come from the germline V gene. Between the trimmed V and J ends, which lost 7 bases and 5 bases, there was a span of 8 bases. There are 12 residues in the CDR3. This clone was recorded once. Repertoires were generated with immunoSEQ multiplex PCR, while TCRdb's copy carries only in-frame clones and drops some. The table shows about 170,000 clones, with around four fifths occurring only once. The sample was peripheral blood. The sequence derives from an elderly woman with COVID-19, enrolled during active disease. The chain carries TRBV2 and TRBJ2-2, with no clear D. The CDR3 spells CASTEQTGELFF. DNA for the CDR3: TGTGCCAGCACCGAGCAAACCGGGGAGCTGTTTTTT.